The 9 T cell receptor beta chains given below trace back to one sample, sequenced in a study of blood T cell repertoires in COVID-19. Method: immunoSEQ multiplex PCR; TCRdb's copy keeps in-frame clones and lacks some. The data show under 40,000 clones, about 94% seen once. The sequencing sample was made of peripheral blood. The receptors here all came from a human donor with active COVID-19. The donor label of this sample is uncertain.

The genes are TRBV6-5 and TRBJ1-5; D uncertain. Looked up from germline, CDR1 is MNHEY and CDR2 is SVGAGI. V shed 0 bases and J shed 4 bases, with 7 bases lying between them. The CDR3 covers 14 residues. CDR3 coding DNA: TGTGCCAGCAGTTACTCGAAACAAAATCAGCCCCAGCATTTT. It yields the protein CASSYSKQNQPQHF.

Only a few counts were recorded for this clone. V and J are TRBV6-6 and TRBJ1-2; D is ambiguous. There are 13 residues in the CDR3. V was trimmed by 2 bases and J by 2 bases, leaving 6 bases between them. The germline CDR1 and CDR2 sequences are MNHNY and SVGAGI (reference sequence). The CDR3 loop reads CASSYTANYGYTF. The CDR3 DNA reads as TGTGCCAGCAGTTACACTGCAAACTATGGCTACACCTTC.

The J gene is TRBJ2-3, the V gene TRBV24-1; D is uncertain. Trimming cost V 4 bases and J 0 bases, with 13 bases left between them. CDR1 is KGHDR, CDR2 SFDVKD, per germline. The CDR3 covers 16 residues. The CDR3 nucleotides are TGTGCCACCAGTGACCTCGGTCAGACTAGCACAGATACGCAGTATTTT. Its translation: CATSDLGQTSTDTQYF.

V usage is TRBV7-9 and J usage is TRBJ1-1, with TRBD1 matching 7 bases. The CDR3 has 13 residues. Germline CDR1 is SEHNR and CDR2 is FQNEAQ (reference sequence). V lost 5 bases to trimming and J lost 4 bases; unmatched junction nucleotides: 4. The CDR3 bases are TGTGCCAGCAGCCAAGACAGGGCCACTGAAGCTTTCTTT. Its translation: CASSQDRATEAFF.

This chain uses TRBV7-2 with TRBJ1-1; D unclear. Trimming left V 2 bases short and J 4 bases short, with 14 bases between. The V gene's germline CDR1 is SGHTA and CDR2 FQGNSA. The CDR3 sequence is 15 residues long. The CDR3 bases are TGTGCCAGCAGCTTAAGTCGGCGGCCGGGCACTGAAGCTTTCTTT. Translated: CASSLSRRPGTEAFF. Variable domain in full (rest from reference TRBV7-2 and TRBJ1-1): GAGVSQSPSNKVTEKGKDVELRCDPISGHTALYWYRQSLGQGLEFLIYFQGNSAPDKSGLPSDRFSAERTGGSVSTLTIQRTQQEDSAVYLCASSLSRRPGTEAFFGQGTRLTVV.

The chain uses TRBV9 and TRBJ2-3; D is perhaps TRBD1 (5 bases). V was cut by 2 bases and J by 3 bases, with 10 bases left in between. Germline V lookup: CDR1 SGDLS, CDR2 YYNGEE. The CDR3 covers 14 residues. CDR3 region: CASSVGQRTDTQYF. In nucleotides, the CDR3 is TGTGCCAGCAGCGTGGGGCAGAGAACAGATACGCAGTATTTT.

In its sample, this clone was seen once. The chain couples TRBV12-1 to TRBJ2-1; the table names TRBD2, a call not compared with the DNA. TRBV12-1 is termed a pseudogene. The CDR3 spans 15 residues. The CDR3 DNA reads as TGTGCCAGCAGCTCCCTAGGGAGGGCCCTTTCTGAGCAGTTCTTC. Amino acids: CASSSLGRALSEQFF.

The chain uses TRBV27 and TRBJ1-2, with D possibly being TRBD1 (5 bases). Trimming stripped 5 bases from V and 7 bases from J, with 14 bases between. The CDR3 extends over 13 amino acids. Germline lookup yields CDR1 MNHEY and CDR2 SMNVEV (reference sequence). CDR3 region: CASSTTGALGYTF. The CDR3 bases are TGTGCCAGCAGTACTACAGGAGCGCTTGGCTACACCTTC.

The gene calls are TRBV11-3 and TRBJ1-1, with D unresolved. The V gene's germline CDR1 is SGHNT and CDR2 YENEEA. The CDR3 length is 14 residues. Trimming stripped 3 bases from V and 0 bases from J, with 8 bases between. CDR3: CASSLGNMNTEAFF. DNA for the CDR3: TGTGCCAGCAGCTTGGGCAATATGAACACTGAAGCTTTCTTT. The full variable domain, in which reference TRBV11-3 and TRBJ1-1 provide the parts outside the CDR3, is EAGVVQSPRYKIIEKKQPVAFWCNPISGHNTLYWYLQNLGQGPELLIRYENEEAVDDSQLPKDRFSAERLKGVDSTLKIQPAELGDSAVYLCASSLGNMNTEAFFGQGTRLTVV.